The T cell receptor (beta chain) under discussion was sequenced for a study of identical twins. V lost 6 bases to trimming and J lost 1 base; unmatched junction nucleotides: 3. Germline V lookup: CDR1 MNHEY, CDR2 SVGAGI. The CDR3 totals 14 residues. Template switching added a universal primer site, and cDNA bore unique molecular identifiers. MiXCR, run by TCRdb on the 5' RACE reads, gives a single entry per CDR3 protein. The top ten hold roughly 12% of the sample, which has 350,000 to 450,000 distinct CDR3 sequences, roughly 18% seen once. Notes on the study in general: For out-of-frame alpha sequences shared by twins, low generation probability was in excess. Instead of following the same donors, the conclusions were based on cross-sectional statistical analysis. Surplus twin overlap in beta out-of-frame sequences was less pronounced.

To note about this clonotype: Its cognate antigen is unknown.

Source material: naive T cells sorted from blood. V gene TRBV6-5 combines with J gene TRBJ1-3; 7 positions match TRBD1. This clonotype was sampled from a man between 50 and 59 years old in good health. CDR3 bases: TGTGCCAGCAGGTTACAGGGGTCTGGAAACACCATATATTTT. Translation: CASRLQGSGNTIYF.